The entry that follows covers one T cell receptor (beta chain) sequence. Its specificity is not known. The record originates from a study of T cell responses to AZD1222 COVID-19 vaccine. Notes on the study in general: Donor demographics were predominantly white British with a female majority; clonal diversity may be underestimated. CD4 TCRs associated with vaccination spanned spike, dominating at 160-218 and 743-854. Reports indicate that nearly half of spike-specific TCRs are directed at unmutated variant regions.

Looked up from germline, CDR1 is SGHNT and CDR2 is YYREEE (reference sequence). The CDR3 runs to 13 residues. Between the trimmed V and J ends, which lost 0 bases and 1 base, there was a span of 3 bases. Method: immunoSEQ multiplex PCR; TCRdb's copy keeps in-frame clones and lacks some. The sample records about 140,000 clones, roughly 93% being singletons. Pooled together were second doses at about 4 or about 12 weeks. The receptor was derived from an adult who received the AZD1222 COVID-19 vaccine. Source: peripheral blood, taken 28 days after the second AZD1222 dose. The chain couples TRBV5-4 to TRBJ2-3; the D is unclear. For the CDR3, the DNA is TGTGCCAGCAGCTTGGAGGGCACAGATACGCAGTATTTT. This translates into CASSLEGTDTQYF.